The 26 T cell receptor beta chains listed next were all sequenced from one sample in a study of cytomegalovirus exposure and HLA in healthy donors. With 60 Vbeta and 13 Jbeta primers, the PCR was carried out. Measured with immunoSEQ multiplex PCR; TCRdb has only the in-frame clones, and not every one. The table records approximately 200,000 clones, over 75% of them present only once. Sequencing used PBMCs. The receptors shown here come from a boy aged 2 to 10 in good health and CMV-seronegative.

This sequence joins TRBV5-4 and TRBJ2-1; possibly TRBD2 for D (6 bases). V shed 5 bases and J shed 1 base, with 16 bases lying between them. The CDR3 runs to 16 residues. Germline V lookup: CDR1 SGHNT, CDR2 YYREEE (reference sequence). The CDR3, as DNA: TGTGCCAGCAGTGGCGGGGCAGGGCAGTCCTACAATGAGCAGTTCTTC. Translation gives CASSGGAGQSYNEQFF.

This CDR3 is CASSPTRVYQETQYF. The CDR3 region has the DNA TGTGCCAGCAGCCCAACCCGAGTGTACCAAGAGACCCAGTACTTC. The chain combines TRBV7-8 with TRBJ2-5, with D hard to call. This CDR3 is 15 amino acids long. Germline CDR1 SGHVS, CDR2 FQNEAQ. The germline V and J ends were trimmed by 5 bases and 0 bases, with 13 bases remaining between them. The full variable domain, its missing parts supplied by reference TRBV7-8 and TRBJ2-5, is GAGVSQSPRYKVAKRGQDVALRCDPISGHVSLFWYQQALGQGPEFLTYFQNEAQLDKSGLPSDRFFAERPEGSVSTLKIQRTQQEDSAVYLCASSPTRVYQETQYFGPGTRLLVL.

The chain combines TRBV4-3 with TRBJ2-2, with D possibly TRBD2 on 5 matching bases. The germline V gene encodes CDR1 LGHNA and CDR2 YSLEER. This CDR3 has 15 residues. Trimming took 0 bases from V and 8 from J, leaving 13 bases between them. CDR3 amino acids: CASSQEILVSGELFF. The CDR3 bases are TGCGCCAGCAGCCAAGAGATACTAGTTTCGGGGGAGCTGTTTTTT.

The chain has TRBV7-9 and TRBJ1-3; a weak D match, TRBD1 (5 bases). V lost 5 bases to trimming and J lost 0 bases, with 8 bases between them. The germline CDR1 and CDR2 sequences are SEHNR and FQNEAQ (reference sequence). There are 14 residues in the CDR3. CDR3 coding DNA: TGTGCCAGCAGCCTGGGGGGCTCTGGAAACACCATATATTTT. This codes for CASSLGGSGNTIYF.

V and J are TRBV5-1 and TRBJ1-2, with a tentative D call TRBD1 (6 bases). Trimming pared 4 bases from V and 0 bases from J, leaving 10 bases between. The CDR3 has 14 residues. Germline assignment: CDR1 SGHRS and CDR2 YFSETQ. CDR3 loop: CASSPGGPNYGYTF. Written as DNA, the CDR3 is TGCGCCAGCAGCCCCGGGGGGCCTAACTATGGCTACACCTTC. Full variable domain (outside the CDR3, taken from reference TRBV5-1 and TRBJ1-2): KAGVTQTPRYLIKTRGQQVTLSCSPISGHRSVSWYQQTPGQGLQFLFEYFSETQRNKGNFPGRFSGRQFSNSRSEMNVSTLELGDSALYLCASSPGGPNYGYTFGSGTRLTVV.

V gene TRBV27 combines with J gene TRBJ1-1, with 7 bases lining up with TRBD1. The CDR3 length is 17 residues. Trimming cost V 5 bases and J 3 bases; bases outside gene matches: 15. Germline values: CDR1 MNHEY, CDR2 SMNVEV (reference sequence). CDR3 nucleotides: TGTGCCAGCAGTCCCTCCGCAAGGGGGCGGGGGGACACTGAAGCTTTCTTT. It is translated as CASSPSARGRGDTEAFF.

This clone has a handful of counts. V gene TRBV28 combines with J gene TRBJ2-7; TRBD1 is a possible D gene (6 bases). Germline lookup yields CDR1 MDHEN and CDR2 SYDVKM. V was pared by 3 bases and J by 2 bases, with 11 bases between. The CDR3 runs 14 residues. The CDR3 loop is CASSFTGPAYEQYF. The CDR3 DNA reads TGTGCCAGCAGTTTTACAGGGCCCGCCTACGAGCAGTACTTC.

The chain carries TRBV5-6 and TRBJ2-1; the D is unclear. This CDR3 spans 11 amino acids. V lost 3 bases to trimming and J lost 10 bases, with 8 bases between them. Germline values: CDR1 SGHDT, CDR2 YYEEEE. CDR3 coding DNA: TGTGCCAGCAGCTATCAGGTAGAGCAGTTCTTC. Residues: CASSYQVEQFF.

This chain connects TRBV19 to TRBJ2-4; D gene unclear. V gave up 1 base and J gave up 0 bases, with 4 bases separating them. The CDR3 is 14 amino acids. Germline V gene data show CDR1 as LNHDA and CDR2 as SQIVND (reference sequence). This CDR3 is CASSIALAKNIQYF. In DNA form, the CDR3 reads TGTGCCAGTAGTATAGCTCTAGCCAAAAACATTCAGTACTTC.

J is TRBJ2-7 and V is TRBV19, with 7 bases that match TRBD1. The germline CDR1 and CDR2 sequences are LNHDA and SQIVND (reference sequence). The trim removed 5 bases at V and 6 bases at J, leaving 7 bases unmatched. CDR3 size: 13 residues. This CDR3 is CASSLDRESEQYF. CDR3 coding DNA: TGTGCCAGTAGTCTTGACAGGGAAAGCGAGCAGTACTTC.

The gene calls are TRBV6-1 and TRBJ2-5; 9 bases agree with TRBD2. The CDR3 runs to 15 residues. CDR1 and CDR2 from the germline V gene are MNHNS and SASEGT. The junction had 4 bases not matched to a gene; V was cut back by 4 bases and J by 1 base. This CDR3 is CASSGLAGVQETQYF. The DNA for the CDR3 is TGTGCCAGCAGTGGGTTAGCGGGGGTCCAAGAGACCCAGTACTTC.

The chain carries TRBV7-9 and TRBJ1-4; 8 bases are shared with TRBD1. The V gene's germline CDR1 is SEHNR and CDR2 FQNEAQ (reference sequence). V was clipped by 5 bases and J by 7 bases; unmatched bases: 3. This CDR3 spans 13 amino acids. Written as DNA, the CDR3 is TGTGCCAGCAGCCTCGACAGGGGTGAAAAACTGTTTTTT. It codes for CASSLDRGEKLFF.

The gene calls are TRBV29-1 and TRBJ1-2; 7 nucleotides align to TRBD1. In germline, CDR1 is SQVTM, CDR2 ANQGSEA. Germline trimming cut 2 bases from V and 2 bases from J; bases unmatched to any gene: 5. The length of the CDR3 is 14 residues. In DNA, the CDR3 is TGCAGCGTTGAAAAAGGGACAGAGAACTATGGCTACACCTTC. Translation gives CSVEKGTENYGYTF.

The V gene is TRBV6-1, the J gene TRBJ1-5; 9 bases agree with TRBD1. With 5 bases clipped from V and 7 bases from J, the junction kept 6 bases outside the gene matches. Germline values: CDR1 MNHNS, CDR2 SASEGT. The CDR3 spans 14 residues. The CDR3 bases are TGTGCCAGCAGTTCAGACAGGGGGGAGCAGCCCCAGCATTTT. Its translation is CASSSDRGEQPQHF.

The chain carries TRBV19 and TRBJ2-3; possibly TRBD2 for D (6 bases). In germline, CDR1 is LNHDA, CDR2 SQIVND (reference sequence). The CDR3 extends over 14 amino acids. Trimming removed 7 bases at V and 6 bases at J, with 17 bases between. The CDR3 region has the DNA TGTGCCAGTACTCCTGGAGGGGCCGCGGATACGCAGTATTTT. Its protein is CASTPGGAADTQYF.

The rearrangement joins TRBV19 to TRBJ2-5; D remains unclear. Germline CDR1 LNHDA, CDR2 SQIVND (reference sequence). V shed 3 bases and J shed 4 bases, with 12 bases lying between them. This CDR3 spans 14 amino acids. For the CDR3, the DNA is TGTGCCAGTAGTATTCGACTGGGTACAGAGACCCAGTACTTC. Protein: CASSIRLGTETQYF.

The CDR3: CASSVSLGELFF. The CDR3 DNA reads TGTGCCAGCAGCGTGAGTTTGGGGGAGCTGTTTTTT. The chain combines TRBV9 with TRBJ2-2, with no clear D. CDR3 length: 12 residues. V was shortened by 2 bases and J by 8 bases, with 7 bases between the two germline ends. Germline assignment: CDR1 SGDLS and CDR2 YYNGEE.

This clone was observed a single time. The V gene is TRBV5-6, the J gene TRBJ2-3; 12 nucleotides line up with TRBD2. The CDR3 is 16 amino acids. V shed 4 bases and J 1 base; nucleotides not matched to a gene: 4. Germline V lookup: CDR1 SGHDT, CDR2 YYEEEE. CDR3 sequence (DNA): TGTGCCAGCAGCCCCCCTAGCGGGGGGGGCACAGATACGCAGTATTTT. Translating it yields CASSPPSGGGTDTQYF.

This clone appeared a few times. The gene calls are TRBV7-2 and TRBJ1-2; TRBD1 might be the D (5 bases). Germline-derived CDR1 and CDR2 are SGHTA and FQGNSA. The CDR3 is made up of 15 amino acids. V was pared by 4 bases and J by 10 bases, with 22 bases between. CDR3 sequence: CASSSDSADRADYTF. CDR3 coding DNA: TGTGCCAGCAGCTCAGACAGTGCCGATCGGGCTGACTACACCTTC.

This clone appeared a few times. V usage is TRBV20-1 and J usage is TRBJ1-2, with D perhaps matching TRBD1 (6 bases). Trimming shortened V by 2 bases and J by 8 bases, and 9 bases separated the two germline ends. This CDR3 is 11 amino acids long. The germline V gene encodes CDR1 DFQATT and CDR2 SNEGSKA (reference sequence). CDR3 coding DNA: TGCAGTGCTAGAACAGGGAAAGGCTACACCTTC. Amino acids: CSARTGKGYTF.

The gene calls are TRBV4-3 and TRBJ1-6; D gene ambiguous. Germline assignment: CDR1 LGHNA and CDR2 YSLEER. Between the trimmed V and J ends, which lost 0 bases and 3 bases, there was a span of 12 bases. The CDR3 has 17 amino acids. CDR3 sequence reads: CASSQDGGRDYNSPLHF. The CDR3 nucleotides read TGCGCCAGCAGCCAAGATGGTGGTAGAGACTATAATTCACCCCTCCACTTT.

V usage is TRBV19 and J usage is TRBJ2-1, with TRBD2 identical over 7 bases. Germline V lookup: CDR1 LNHDA, CDR2 SQIVND (reference sequence). The CDR3 totals 15 residues. V trimming: 5 bases; J trimming: 4 bases; junction bases outside the gene matches: 8. The CDR3: CASSSSGTTYNEQFF. In DNA form, the CDR3 reads TGTGCCAGTAGTTCATCCGGGACTACTTACAATGAGCAGTTCTTC.

V gene TRBV2 combines with J gene TRBJ2-3; D might be TRBD2 (7 bases). CDR1 is SNHLY, CDR2 FYNNEI, per germline. The CDR3 extends over 16 amino acids. Trimming shortened V by 4 bases and J by 2 bases, and 16 bases separated the two germline ends. CDR3 amino acids: CASSGVGGPITDTQYF. The CDR3 DNA follows: TGTGCCAGCAGTGGGGTGGGGGGGCCGATCACAGATACGCAGTATTTT.

This sequence joins TRBV11-2 and TRBJ2-3; 7 nucleotides line up with TRBD2. Per the germline V gene, CDR1 is SGHAT and CDR2 is FQNNGV. CDR3 length: 13 amino acids. After removal of 2 bases from V and 10 bases from J, the junction contained 6 bases not matched to a gene. The CDR3 sequence is CASSLQERGAQYF. In DNA form, the CDR3 reads TGTGCCAGCAGCTTACAAGAGCGGGGTGCGCAGTATTTT.

The V call is TRBV9, the J call TRBJ2-6, with 8 bases matching TRBD2. CDR1 SGDLS and CDR2 YYNGEE come from the germline V gene. CDR3 length: 15 amino acids. The V segment lost 9 bases and the J segment 2 bases; nucleotides outside the gene matches: 7. The CDR3 reads CATGPGGTGANVLTF. CDR3 coding DNA: TGTGCCACGGGACCGGGGGGGACTGGGGCCAACGTCCTGACTTTC.

V usage is TRBV11-2 and J usage is TRBJ2-1; 9 bases agree with TRBD1. V lost 0 bases to trimming and J lost 7 bases; unmatched junction nucleotides: 4. Germline V CDR1 and CDR2: SGHAT, FQNNGV. The CDR3 is 15 residues long. The CDR3 is CASSLDGTGMNEQFF. The CDR3 nucleotides are TGTGCCAGCAGCTTAGATGGGACAGGGATGAATGAGCAGTTCTTC.